These T cell receptor beta chains were read from a single sample in a study of shared clonotypes between healthy human individuals. Generated by immunoSEQ multiplex PCR, the TCRdb table keeps only in-frame clones and is missing some. The table shows about 820,000 clones, with 85% to 95% occurring only once. Sample: naive CD8+ T cells sorted from blood. These receptors were collected from a man under 40 in good health. Each CDR3 is given with its conserved first and last residue.

v_call: TRBV7-2
cdr3_aa: CASSSYLPGQGGSGELFF

v_call: TRBV9
cdr3_aa: CASSASGLETQYF

v_call: TRBV11-2
cdr3_aa: CASQKGTSGRSYEQYF

v_call: TRBV19
cdr3_aa: CASSFIDPHSGANVLTF

v_call: TRBV13
cdr3_aa: CASGFEADTQYF

v_call: TRBV19
cdr3_aa: CATLGLDTQYF

v_call: TRBV19
cdr3_aa: CASSIGVGEQYF

v_call: TRBV15
cdr3_aa: CATSRDLRAGTESYEQYF

v_call: TRBV28
cdr3_aa: CASIYGGGRETQYF

v_call: TRBV7-9
cdr3_aa: CASSSLRTELYGYTF

v_call: TRBV30
cdr3_aa: CAWSVKDRAFFQPQHF

v_call: TRBV7-9
cdr3_aa: CASSIGQPGETQYF

v_call: TRBV10-1
cdr3_aa: CASNRDNQETQYF

v_call: TRBV5-1
cdr3_aa: CASSGAEQGTYEQYF

v_call: TRBV4-1
cdr3_aa: CASSPTGSSGNTIYF

v_call: TRBV29-1
cdr3_aa: CSVEYWDPLTYNEQFF

v_call: TRBV7-9
cdr3_aa: CASSPHPRTGYNEQFF

v_call: TRBV5-1
cdr3_aa: CASNSDGNSYEQYF

v_call: TRBV19
cdr3_aa: CASSIASGRTNEQFF

v_call: TRBV12-5
cdr3_aa: CASGLLAGGYNEQFF

v_call: TRBV6-1
cdr3_aa: CASSEGGRRYEQYF

v_call: TRBV30
cdr3_aa: CAWTSAYEQYF

v_call: TRBV7-2
cdr3_aa: CASTDYGYTF

v_call: TRBV28
cdr3_aa: CASALGSGVDQPQHF

v_call: TRBV5-1
cdr3_aa: CASSPSAGGGTSTDTQYF

v_call: TRBV7-9
cdr3_aa: CASSSDSTEQYF

v_call: TRBV9
cdr3_aa: CASAYKASGSYNEQFF

v_call: TRBV11-2
cdr3_aa: CASSREGLLYEQYF

v_call: TRBV18
cdr3_aa: CASSRAVDLLNEQFF

v_call: TRBV28
cdr3_aa: CASGDRLNEKLFF

v_call: TRBV27
cdr3_aa: CASSSLVEGEGEKLFF

v_call: TRBV10-2
cdr3_aa: CATRELAGVNEQFF

v_call: TRBV6-5
cdr3_aa: CASSYLRRGTGELFF

v_call: TRBV30
cdr3_aa: CAWSSYSGSVYGYTF

v_call: TRBV5-6
cdr3_aa: CASSLRAGGAYNEQFF

v_call: TRBV27
cdr3_aa: CASSLSWGRTYEQYF

v_call: TRBV5-6
cdr3_aa: CASSLWFSGRDEAFF

v_call: TRBV6-1
cdr3_aa: CASSEGGYSQETQYF

v_call: TRBV7-9
cdr3_aa: CASSLAVYEQYF

v_call: TRBV27
cdr3_aa: CASIRTSGGLDTQYF

v_call: TRBV27
cdr3_aa: CASSLLQQGDTQYF

v_call: TRBV29-1
cdr3_aa: CSVVSFSGELFF

v_call: TRBV21-1
cdr3_aa: CAAARVTEQSLTSGRGVSYEQYF

v_call: TRBV21-1
cdr3_aa: CASSTTGTGNTEAFF

v_call: TRBV6-1
cdr3_aa: CASSEARQPQHF

v_call: TRBV11-2
cdr3_aa: CASNGGRASSYNEQFF

v_call: TRBV7-9
cdr3_aa: CASSLVGSLNEQYF

v_call: TRBV11-2
cdr3_aa: CASSLWGANSGNTIYF

v_call: TRBV4-1
cdr3_aa: CASSRMFGDTEAFF

v_call: TRBV29-1
cdr3_aa: CSVEYDRTYEQYF

v_call: TRBV5-5
cdr3_aa: CASSLVGEYEQYF

v_call: TRBV19
cdr3_aa: CASSSGTSGYEQYF

v_call: TRBV19
cdr3_aa: CASRPDSSYRADEQYF